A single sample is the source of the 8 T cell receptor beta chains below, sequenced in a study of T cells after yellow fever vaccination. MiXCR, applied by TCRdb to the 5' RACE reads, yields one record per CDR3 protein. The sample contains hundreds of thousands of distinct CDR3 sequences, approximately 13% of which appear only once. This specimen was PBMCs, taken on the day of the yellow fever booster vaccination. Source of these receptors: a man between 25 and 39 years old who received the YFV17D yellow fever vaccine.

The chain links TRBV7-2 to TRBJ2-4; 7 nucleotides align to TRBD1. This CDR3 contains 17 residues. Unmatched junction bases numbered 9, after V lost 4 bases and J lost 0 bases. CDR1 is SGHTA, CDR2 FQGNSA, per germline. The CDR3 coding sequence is TGTGCCAGCAGCTCTCGGACAGGCTTCCTAGCCAAAAACATTCAGTACTTC. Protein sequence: CASSSRTGFLAKNIQYF.

The CDR3 DNA is TGTGCCAGCAGTTTATCGAAAAAGCGAAGCTCCTACGAGCAGTACTTC. Amino acid sequence: CASSLSKKRSSYEQYF. V gene TRBV27 combines with J gene TRBJ2-7; D is uncertain. The CDR3 spans 16 residues. Germline V gene lookup returns CDR1 MNHEY and CDR2 SMNVEV (reference sequence). Between the trimmed V and J ends, which lost 0 bases and 0 bases, there was a span of 12 bases.

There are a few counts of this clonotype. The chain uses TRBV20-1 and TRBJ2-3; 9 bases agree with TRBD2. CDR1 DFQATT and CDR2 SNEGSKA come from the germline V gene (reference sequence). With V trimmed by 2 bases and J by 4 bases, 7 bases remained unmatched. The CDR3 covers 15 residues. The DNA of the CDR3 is TGCAGTGCTAGATTCTCGGCGGGAGGGGCAGATACGCAGTATTTT. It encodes CSARFSAGGADTQYF.

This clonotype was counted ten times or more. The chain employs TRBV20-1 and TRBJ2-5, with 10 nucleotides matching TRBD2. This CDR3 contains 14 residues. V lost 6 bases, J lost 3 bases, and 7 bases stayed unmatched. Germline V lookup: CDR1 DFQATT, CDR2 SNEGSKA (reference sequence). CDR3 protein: CSATRTSGKETQYF. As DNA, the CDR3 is TGCAGTGCAACTCGGACTAGCGGTAAAGAGACCCAGTACTTC.

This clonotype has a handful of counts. The DNA of the CDR3 is TGTGCCAGCAGTGATCGGGTGGCCTCCTACAATGAGCAGTTCTTC. It encodes CASSDRVASYNEQFF. V gene TRBV6-1 combines with J gene TRBJ2-1; D gene uncertain. V was shortened by 3 bases and J by 0 bases, with 9 bases between the two germline ends. This CDR3 comprises 15 residues. Germline CDR1 reads MNHNS; CDR2 reads SASEGT.

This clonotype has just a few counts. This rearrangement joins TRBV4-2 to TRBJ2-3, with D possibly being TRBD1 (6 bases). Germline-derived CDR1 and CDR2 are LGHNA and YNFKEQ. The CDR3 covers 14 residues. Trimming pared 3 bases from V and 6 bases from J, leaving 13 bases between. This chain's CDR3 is CASSQEERGDTQYF. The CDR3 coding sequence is TGTGCCAGCAGCCAGGAAGAGAGGGGGGATACGCAGTATTTT.

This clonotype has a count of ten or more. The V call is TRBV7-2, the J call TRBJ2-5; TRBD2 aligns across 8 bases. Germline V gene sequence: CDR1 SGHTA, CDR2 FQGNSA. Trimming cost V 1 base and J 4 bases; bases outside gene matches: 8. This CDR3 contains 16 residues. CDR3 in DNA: TGTGCCAGCAGCTTAGGGGCTAGCGGGCGGCTAGAGACCCAGTACTTC. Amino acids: CASSLGASGRLETQYF.

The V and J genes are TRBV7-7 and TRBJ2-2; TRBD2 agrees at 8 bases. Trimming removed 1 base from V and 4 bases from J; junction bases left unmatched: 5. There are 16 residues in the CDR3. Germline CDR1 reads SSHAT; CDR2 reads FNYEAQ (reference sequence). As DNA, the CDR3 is TGTGCCAGCAGCTTAGGGAGCGGGGGAACCACCGGGGAGCTGTTTTTT. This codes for CASSLGSGGTTGELFF.